These 8 T cell receptor beta chains were all obtained from the same sample, sequenced in a study of CD8+ T cells in alopecia areata (dated by TCRdb to between 2018 and 2020). The protocol used for the library was the immunoSEQ multiplex PCR assay. To provide template for TCR sequencing, every sample had RNA extracted and reverse transcribed into cDNA. TCRdb mirrors the immuneACCESS table, restricted to in-frame sequences. Some clones are absent from its copies; in checked studies, under half trace to an unresolved V gene, and the reason for the others is unknown. Across this sample there are about 190,000 clones, with around 56% seen only once. The top ten constitute approximately 0.7% of the sample. The intended sense of this specimen's time point label: 4 weeks on oral tofacitinib. Per the publication, the treatment or condition label means: oral pan-JAK inhibitor, 5-10 mg twice daily. Sequencing used CD4+ T cells sorted from blood, obtained at week 4, from a patient treated with tofacitinib. The receptors were gathered from a human donor with alopecia areata.

The genes are TRBV25-1 and TRBJ2-6; the D is unclear. The CDR3 length is 16 residues. Deletions cut 0 bases from V and 0 bases from J, with 6 bases between. CDR1 and CDR2 from the germline V gene are MGHDK and SYGVNS. In DNA form, the CDR3 reads TGTGCCAGCAGTGAATATCACAGCTCTGGGGCCAACGTCCTGACTTTC. This gives the protein CASSEYHSSGANVLTF.

The rearrangement links TRBV15 to TRBJ2-1; 11 bases are shared with TRBD2. The CDR3 is 18 amino acids. Losses at the gene ends were 0 bases for V and 7 bases for J; bases not matched to a gene: 11. Looked up from germline, CDR1 is LNHNV and CDR2 is YYDKDF (reference sequence). Written as DNA, the CDR3 is TGTGCCACCAGCAGAGATGTTCGGGCTAGCGGGAGGTCAAATGAGCAGTTCTTC. This sequence encodes CATSRDVRASGRSNEQFF.

This rearrangement joins TRBV6-6 to TRBJ1-2; a weak D match, TRBD1 (5 bases). The CDR3 totals 12 residues. Per the germline V gene, CDR1 is MNHNY and CDR2 is SVGAGI (reference sequence). V lost 9 bases, J lost 8 bases, and 16 bases lay in between. The CDR3 loop is CASGGGSSGYTF. Written as DNA, the CDR3 is TGTGCCAGTGGGGGAGGGAGCTCGGGCTACACCTTC.

This clone was detected only a few times. The gene calls are TRBV7-2 and TRBJ2-7, with 7 bases identical to TRBD1. Losses at the gene ends were 10 bases for V and 3 bases for J; bases not matched to a gene: 9. The CDR3 has 13 residues. CDR1 SGHTA and CDR2 FQGNSA come from the germline V gene. The CDR3: CATATGMGYEQYF. The CDR3 nucleotides read TGTGCCACCGCGACAGGGATGGGCTACGAGCAGTACTTC.

This clone was counted between two and nine times. This chain joins TRBV7-9 and TRBJ2-5; D is perhaps TRBD1 (5 bases). The end of the DNA fits TRBJ2-7 better, so the J call may be wrong. The CDR3 sequence is 12 residues long. Germline CDR1 is SEHNR and CDR2 is FQNEAQ (reference sequence). Here the CDR3 DNA reads TGTGCCAGCAGCTTAACAGGTTTCGAGCAGTACTTC. This gives the protein CASSLTGFEQYF.

The chain joins TRBV6-5 to TRBJ1-2; D uncertain. The germline CDR1 and CDR2 sequences are MNHEY and SVGAGI. Trimming pared 6 bases from V and 0 bases from J, leaving 14 bases between. This CDR3 contains 15 residues. The CDR3 here is CASRPGPQANYGYTF. The CDR3, as DNA: TGTGCCAGCAGGCCCGGTCCCCAAGCTAACTATGGCTACACCTTC.

J is TRBJ1-2 and V is TRBV7-2; no firm D call. Per germline, CDR1 SGHTA and CDR2 FQGNSA. The V gene lost 1 base and the J gene lost 5 bases, with 5 bases spanning the gap. This CDR3 comprises 12 residues. The CDR3 loop reads CASSLGRYGYTF. The CDR3, as DNA: TGTGCCAGCAGCTTAGGGAGGTATGGCTACACCTTC.

The chain has TRBV7-9 and TRBJ2-2; no clear D gene. Germline CDR1 SEHNR, CDR2 FQNEAQ (reference sequence). V lost 6 bases and J 1 base, leaving 0 bases between the germline ends. This CDR3 has 11 amino acids. The CDR3 protein is CASRNTGELFF. DNA for the CDR3: TGTGCCAGCAGGAACACCGGGGAGCTGTTTTTT.